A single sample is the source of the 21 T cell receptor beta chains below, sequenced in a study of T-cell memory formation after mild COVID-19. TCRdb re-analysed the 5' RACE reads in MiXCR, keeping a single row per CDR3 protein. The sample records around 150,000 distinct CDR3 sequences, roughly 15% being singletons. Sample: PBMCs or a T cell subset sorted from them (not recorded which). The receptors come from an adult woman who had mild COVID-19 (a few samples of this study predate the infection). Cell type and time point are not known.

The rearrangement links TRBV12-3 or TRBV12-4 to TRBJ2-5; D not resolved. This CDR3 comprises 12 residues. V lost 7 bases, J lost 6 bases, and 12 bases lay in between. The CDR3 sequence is CASTETGKTQYF. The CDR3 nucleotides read TGTGCCAGCACGGAGACTGGAAAGACCCAGTACTTC.

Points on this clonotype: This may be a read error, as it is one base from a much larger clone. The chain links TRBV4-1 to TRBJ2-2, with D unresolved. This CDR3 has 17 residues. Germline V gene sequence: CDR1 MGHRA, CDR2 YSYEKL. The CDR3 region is CASSQGPPSENTWELFF. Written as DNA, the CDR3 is TGCGCCAGCAGCCAAGGCCCACCCTCGGAGAACACCTGGGAGCTGTTTTTT.

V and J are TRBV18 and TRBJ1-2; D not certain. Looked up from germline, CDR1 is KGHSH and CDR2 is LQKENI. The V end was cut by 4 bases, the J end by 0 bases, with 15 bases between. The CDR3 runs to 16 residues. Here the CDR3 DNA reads TGTGCCAGCTCACAGACCCGCCAGCCCTCTAACTATGGCTACACCTTC. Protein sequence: CASSQTRQPSNYGYTF.

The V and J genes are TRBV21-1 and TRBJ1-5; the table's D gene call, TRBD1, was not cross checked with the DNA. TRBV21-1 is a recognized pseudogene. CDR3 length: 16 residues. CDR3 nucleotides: TGTGCCAGCAGCCTGCGGACAGAGCGGGGCAATCAGCCCCAGCATTTT. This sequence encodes CASSLRTERGNQPQHF.

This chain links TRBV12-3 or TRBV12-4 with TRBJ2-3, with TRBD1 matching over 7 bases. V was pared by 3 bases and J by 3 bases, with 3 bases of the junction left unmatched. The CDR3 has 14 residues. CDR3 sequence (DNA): TGTGCCAGCAGTTTTTCCAGGGGGACAGATACGCAGTATTTT. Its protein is CASSFSRGTDTQYF.

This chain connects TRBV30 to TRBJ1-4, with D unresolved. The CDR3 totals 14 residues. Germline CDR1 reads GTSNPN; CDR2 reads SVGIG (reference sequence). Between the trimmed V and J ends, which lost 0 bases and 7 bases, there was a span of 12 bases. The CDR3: CAWSVVGLGEKLFF. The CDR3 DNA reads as TGTGCCTGGAGTGTCGTAGGGCTTGGTGAAAAACTGTTTTTT.

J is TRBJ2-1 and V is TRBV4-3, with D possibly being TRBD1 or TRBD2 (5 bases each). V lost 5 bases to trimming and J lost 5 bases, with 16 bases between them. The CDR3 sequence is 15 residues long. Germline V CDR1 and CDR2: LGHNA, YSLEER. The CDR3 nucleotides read TGCGCCAGCAGCATCGGGACGGCGGCGAACAATGAGCAGTTCTTC. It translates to CASSIGTAANNEQFF.

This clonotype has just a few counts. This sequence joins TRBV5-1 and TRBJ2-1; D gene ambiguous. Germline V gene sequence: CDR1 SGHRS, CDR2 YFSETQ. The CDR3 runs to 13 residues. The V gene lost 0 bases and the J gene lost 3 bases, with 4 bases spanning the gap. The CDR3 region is CASSLADYNEQFF. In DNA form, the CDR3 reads TGCGCCAGCAGCTTGGCAGACTACAATGAGCAGTTCTTC.

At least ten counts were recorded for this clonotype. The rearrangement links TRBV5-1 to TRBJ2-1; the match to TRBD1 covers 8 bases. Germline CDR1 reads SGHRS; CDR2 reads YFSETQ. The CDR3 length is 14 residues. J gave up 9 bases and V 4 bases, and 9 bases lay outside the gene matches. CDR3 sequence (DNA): TGCGCCAGCAGCCCGGGACAGGACCTAGCTGAGCAGTTCTTC. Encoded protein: CASSPGQDLAEQFF.

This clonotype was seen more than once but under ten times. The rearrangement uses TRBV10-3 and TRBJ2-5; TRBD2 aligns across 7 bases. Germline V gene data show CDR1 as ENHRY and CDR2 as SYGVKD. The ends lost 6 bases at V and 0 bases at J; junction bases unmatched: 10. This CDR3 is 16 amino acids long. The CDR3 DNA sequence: TGTGCCATCAGCCATTCTAGCGGAACGTACCAAGAGACCCAGTACTTC. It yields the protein CAISHSSGTYQETQYF.

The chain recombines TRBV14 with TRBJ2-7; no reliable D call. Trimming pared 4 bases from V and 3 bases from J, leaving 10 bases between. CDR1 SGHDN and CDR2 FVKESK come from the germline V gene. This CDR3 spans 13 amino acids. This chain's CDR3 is CASSLGRYYEQYF. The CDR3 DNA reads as TGTGCCAGCAGCCTCGGCCGGTACTACGAGCAGTACTTC. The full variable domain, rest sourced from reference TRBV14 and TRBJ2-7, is EAGVTQFPSHSVIEKGQTVTLRCDPISGHDNLYWYRRVMGKEIKFLLHFVKESKQDESGMPNNRFLAERTGGTYSTLKVQPAELEDSGVYFCASSLGRYYEQYFGPGTRLTVT.

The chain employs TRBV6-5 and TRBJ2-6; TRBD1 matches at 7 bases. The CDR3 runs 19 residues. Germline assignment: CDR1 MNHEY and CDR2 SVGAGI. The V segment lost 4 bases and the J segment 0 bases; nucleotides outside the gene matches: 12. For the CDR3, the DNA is TGTGCCAGCAGTTTCGTTCTTTGGGGACAGAGCTCTGGGGCCAACGTCCTGACTTTC. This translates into CASSFVLWGQSSGANVLTF.

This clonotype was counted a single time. The chain's CDR3 is CASSLGTSGSAVYTDTQYF. CDR3 coding DNA: TGTGCCAGCAGCTTGGGGACTAGCGGGAGCGCCGTCTACACAGATACGCAGTATTTT. V usage is TRBV11-3 and J usage is TRBJ2-3, with 14 bases lining up with TRBD2. CDR1 and CDR2 (germline): SGHNT, YENEEA. CDR3 size: 19 residues. With V trimmed by 3 bases and J by 2 bases, 10 bases remained unmatched.

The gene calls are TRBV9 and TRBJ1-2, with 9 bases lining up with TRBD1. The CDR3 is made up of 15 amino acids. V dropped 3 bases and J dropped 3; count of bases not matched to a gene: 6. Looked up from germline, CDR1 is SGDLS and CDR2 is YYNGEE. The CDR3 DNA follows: TGTGCCAGCAGCGAAACCGGGACAGGGTACTATGGCTACACCTTC. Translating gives CASSETGTGYYGYTF.

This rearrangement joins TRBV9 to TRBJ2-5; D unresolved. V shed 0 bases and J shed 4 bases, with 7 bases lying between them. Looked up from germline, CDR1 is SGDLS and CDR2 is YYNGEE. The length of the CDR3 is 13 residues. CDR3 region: CASSVVGRETQYF. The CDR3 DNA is TGTGCCAGCAGCGTAGTGGGCCGAGAGACCCAGTACTTC.

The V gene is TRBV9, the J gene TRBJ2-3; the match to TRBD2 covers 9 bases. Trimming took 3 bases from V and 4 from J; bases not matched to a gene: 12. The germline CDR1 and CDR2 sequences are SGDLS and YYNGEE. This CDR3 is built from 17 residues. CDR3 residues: CASSGGELGLAADTQYF. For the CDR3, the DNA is TGTGCCAGCAGCGGTGGGGAGTTGGGACTAGCCGCAGATACGCAGTATTTT. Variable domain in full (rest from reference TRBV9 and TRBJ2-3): DSGVTQTPKHLITATGQRVTLRCSPRSGDLSVYWYQQSLDQGLQFLIQYYNGEERAKGNILERFSAQQFPDLHSELNLSSLELGDSALYFCASSGGELGLAADTQYFGPGTRLTVL.

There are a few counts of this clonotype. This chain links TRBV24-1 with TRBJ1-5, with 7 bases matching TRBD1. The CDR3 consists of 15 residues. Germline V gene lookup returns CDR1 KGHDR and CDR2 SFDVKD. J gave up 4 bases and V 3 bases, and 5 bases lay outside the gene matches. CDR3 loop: CATSDGTALNQPQHF. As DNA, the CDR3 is TGTGCCACCAGTGATGGGACAGCCCTAAATCAGCCCCAGCATTTT.

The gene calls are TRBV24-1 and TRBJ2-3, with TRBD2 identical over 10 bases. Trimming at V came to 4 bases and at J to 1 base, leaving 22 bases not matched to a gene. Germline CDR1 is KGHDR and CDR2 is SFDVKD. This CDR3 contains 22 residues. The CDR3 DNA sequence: TGTGCCACCAGTGAGGGTCTAGCGGGAGCAGAAGATTGGCTTGTGGGCACAGATACGCAGTATTTT. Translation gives CATSEGLAGAEDWLVGTDTQYF.

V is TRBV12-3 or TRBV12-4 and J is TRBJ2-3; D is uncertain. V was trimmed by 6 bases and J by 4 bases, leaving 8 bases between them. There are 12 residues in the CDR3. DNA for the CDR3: TGTGCCAGCAGCCCTCGGCCAGATACGCAGTATTTT. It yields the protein CASSPRPDTQYF.

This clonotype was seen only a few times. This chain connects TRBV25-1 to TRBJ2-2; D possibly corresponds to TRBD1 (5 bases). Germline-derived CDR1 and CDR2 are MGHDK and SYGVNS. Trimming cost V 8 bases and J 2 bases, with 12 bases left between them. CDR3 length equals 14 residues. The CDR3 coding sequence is TGTGCCAGCGGACGTCAGGGAAACACCGGGGAGCTGTTTTTT. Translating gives CASGRQGNTGELFF.

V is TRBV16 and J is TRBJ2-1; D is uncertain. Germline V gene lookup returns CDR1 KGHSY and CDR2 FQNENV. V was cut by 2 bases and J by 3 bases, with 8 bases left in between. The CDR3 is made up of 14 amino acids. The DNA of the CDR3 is TGTGCCAGCAGCCAAAAGGCCCGCTACAATGAGCAGTTCTTC. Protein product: CASSQKARYNEQFF.